Listed below are T cell receptor beta chains from one sample, sequenced in a study of cytomegalovirus exposure and HLA in healthy donors. Generated by immunoSEQ multiplex PCR, the TCRdb table keeps only in-frame clones and is missing some. The sample carries some 130,000 clones, roughly 80% recorded once. The sample consisted of PBMCs. The receptors here all came from a man aged 35 to 55 in good health and CMV-seronegative. CDR3s include the opening cysteine and the closing phenylalanine or tryptophan. A D gene is named only where the DNA matches it firmly. A row's size may be missing; if present it is once, few, many or a size class.

V gene	D gene	clone size	J gene	CDR3 protein	CDR3 DNA
TRBV7-9	.	once	TRBJ1-2	CASSPAGGIYGYTF	TGTGCCAGCAGCCCGGCTGGGGGCATATATGGCTACACCTTC
TRBV18	.	.	TRBJ2-7	CASSPGAAGPEKQYF	TGTGCCAGCTCACCAGGGGCGGCGGGGCCTGAAAAGCAGTACTTC
TRBV9	TRBD2	.	TRBJ2-1	CASSPILTSGRTLDEQFF	TGTGCCAGCAGCCCGATATTAACTAGCGGGAGGACGTTAGATGAGCAGTTCTTC
TRBV7-9	TRBD1	once	TRBJ2-2	CSSSRGQGNTGELFF	TGTTCCAGCAGCCGGGGACAGGGGAACACCGGGGAGCTGTTTTTT
TRBV19	.	few	TRBJ2-6	CASRPRVSGANVLTF	TGTGCCAGTAGGCCCCGGGTCTCTGGGGCCAACGTCCTGACTTTC
TRBV5-1	TRBD2	.	TRBJ2-7	CASSSLAGGPHEQYF	TGCGCCAGCAGCTCTTTAGCGGGAGGGCCCCACGAGCAGTACTTC
TRBV7-3	TRBD2	once	TRBJ2-3	CASSLFAGGLDTQYF	TGTGCCAGCAGCTTATTTGCGGGAGGGCTAGATACGCAGTATTTT
TRBV7-6	.	.	TRBJ1-4	CASSLSGLGDPSEKLFF	TGTGCCAGCAGCTTAAGCGGGCTCGGGGACCCCAGTGAAAAACTGTTTTTT
TRBV18	.	few	TRBJ1-1	CASSPSQVHEAFF	TGTGCCAGCTCACCGAGCCAGGTTCATGAAGCTTTCTTT
TRBV6-5	.	.	TRBJ2-7	CASSFPGGGHEQYF	TGTGCCAGCAGTTTCCCCGGCGGGGGCCACGAGCAGTACTTC
TRBV6-1	.	once	TRBJ2-6	CASSDWPSGANVLTF	TGTGCCAGCAGTGATTGGCCCTCTGGGGCCAACGTCCTGACTTTC
TRBV6-4	TRBD2	.	TRBJ2-3	CASSDSAGGRDTQYF	TGTGCCAGCAGTGACTCGGCGGGGGGAAGAGATACGCAGTATTTT
TRBV10-3	TRBD2	.	TRBJ2-3	CAISERLAVTDTQYF	TGTGCCATCAGTGAGAGACTAGCGGTCACAGATACGCAGTATTTT
TRBV2	.	.	TRBJ1-4	CASSEALRNEKLFF	TGTGCCAGCAGTGAAGCGCTTCGGAATGAAAAACTGTTTTTT
TRBV27	.	.	TRBJ2-1	CASSYSSEQFF	TGTGCCAGCAGTTACAGCAGCGAGCAGTTCTTC
TRBV13	TRBD2	.	TRBJ2-6	CASSLVGGGTGANVLTF	TGTGCCAGCAGCTTAGTTGGCGGGGGTACTGGGGCCAACGTCCTGACTTTC
TRBV4-1	.	.	TRBJ2-2	CASTVVEDSLPNTGELFF	TGCGCCAGCACCGTTGTGGAGGACAGTCTGCCCAACACCGGGGAGCTGTTTTTT
TRBV9	TRBD1	few	TRBJ2-7	CASRSTGINSYEQYF	TGTGCCAGCAGGTCGACAGGGATCAACTCCTACGAGCAGTACTTC
TRBV29-1	.	.	TRBJ2-7	CSVAGQLSYEQYF	TGCAGCGTTGCAGGACAGTTATCCTACGAGCAGTACTTC
TRBV11-2	TRBD1	.	TRBJ1-6	CASRGQNNSPLHF	TGTGCCAGCAGGGGACAGAATAATTCACCCCTCCACTTT
TRBV2	TRBD2	.	TRBJ2-5	CASSSGGDGGTQYF	TGTGCCAGCAGTAGCGGGGGTGATGGCGGGACCCAGTACTTC
TRBV25-1	.	.	TRBJ2-3	CASSLGNTQYF	TGTGCCAGCAGCCTCGGGAATACGCAGTATTTT
TRBV6-1	TRBD2	many	TRBJ2-1	CASSGGLAGAFVVKSNEQFF	TGTGCCAGCAGTGGGGGACTAGCGGGAGCCTTCGTTGTTAAGTCCAATGAGCAGTTCTTC
TRBV5-1	TRBD1	.	TRBJ1-1	CASSPIIGTGEAFF	TGCGCCAGCAGCCCAATCATCGGGACAGGTGAAGCTTTCTTT
TRBV28	TRBD1	once	TRBJ2-7	CASSSTGTGTYEQYF	TGTGCCAGCAGTTCAACCGGGACAGGAACCTACGAGCAGTACTTC
TRBV5-4	.	.	TRBJ1-2	CASSFRPDWDGYTF	TGTGCCAGCAGTTTCCGTCCCGACTGGGATGGCTACACCTTC
TRBV7-2	.	once	TRBJ2-1	CASSLGGKHNEQFF	TGTGCCAGCAGCTTAGGCGGGAAACACAATGAGCAGTTCTTC
TRBV30	TRBD2	.	TRBJ2-7	CAWRPPGLAGYEQYF	TGTGCCTGGAGGCCACCGGGACTAGCGGGCTACGAGCAGTACTTC
TRBV11-2	TRBD2	.	TRBJ2-1	CASSPQGLAGVEQFF	TGTGCCAGCAGCCCTCAGGGACTAGCGGGTGTTGAGCAGTTCTTC
TRBV11-2	.	.	TRBJ2-4	CASSLLQNIQYF	TGTGCCAGCAGCTTACTACAAAACATTCAGTACTTC
TRBV7-9	.	once	TRBJ1-3	CASSATGYSGNTIYF	TGTGCCAGCAGCGCTACAGGGTACTCTGGAAACACCATATATTTT
TRBV10-3	.	.	TRBJ1-1	CAISEDGGPRAFF	TGTGCCATCAGTGAAGATGGGGGCCCGAGGGCTTTCTTT
TRBV7-2	TRBD1	.	TRBJ1-4	CASSSGQARGKLFF	TGTGCCAGCAGCTCGGGACAGGCCCGGGGAAAACTGTTTTTT
TRBV5-4	.	.	TRBJ2-3	CASSLRLAPDTQYF	TGTGCCAGCAGCTTGAGGCTAGCCCCAGATACGCAGTATTTT
TRBV5-4	TRBD1	.	TRBJ2-5	CASSPRTGVYQETQYF	TGTGCCAGCAGCCCGAGGACAGGGGTGTACCAAGAGACCCAGTACTTC
TRBV5-1	.	.	TRBJ2-7	CASSRTVAYEQYF	TGCGCCAGCAGTCGGACAGTGGCCTACGAGCAGTACTTC
TRBV4-3	.	.	TRBJ2-2	CASSQDTKPRRSGELFF	TGCGCCAGCAGCCAAGATACCAAGCCCAGGAGGTCCGGGGAGCTGTTTTTT
TRBV7-6	.	once	TRBJ2-6	CASSSISDFLSGANVLTF	TGTGCCAGCAGCTCAATCTCTGACTTCCTCTCTGGGGCCAACGTCCTGACTTTC
TRBV5-1	TRBD1	once	TRBJ2-1	CASSLPRTGPLYNEQFF	TGCGCCAGCAGCTTGCCCCGGACAGGGCCATTGTACAATGAGCAGTTCTTC
TRBV2	.	.	TRBJ1-2	CASSQDSLRSYGYTF	TGTGCCAGCAGTCAGGACAGCCTAAGGTCTTATGGCTACACCTTC
TRBV5-5	TRBD1	.	TRBJ2-7	CASSSPQGRSFEQYF	TGTGCCAGCAGCTCGCCACAGGGGCGGTCTTTCGAGCAGTACTTC
TRBV13	TRBD1	.	TRBJ2-3	CASSLGTDTDTQYF	TGTGCCAGCAGCCTCGGGACAGATACAGATACGCAGTATTTT